The 21 T cell receptor beta chains below all came from one sample that was sequenced in a study of lymphopenia after photon versus proton radiotherapy. The repertoire was sequenced with immunoSEQ multiplex PCR; TCRdb's copy has only in-frame clones and lacks some. The data contain around 25,000 clones, roughly 80% of them singletons. Material: peripheral blood, obtained from a patient treated with photon-based radiotherapy. Source of these receptors: a man aged 35-49 years with gastric cancer.

The chain links TRBV12-5 to TRBJ2-1; no reliable D call. The length of the CDR3 is 15 residues. The germline V and J ends were trimmed by 11 bases and 0 bases, with 17 bases remaining between them. The V gene's germline CDR1 is LGHNT and CDR2 FRNRAP. CDR3 loop: CAGSVRRSSYNEQFF. CDR3 bases: TGTGCTGGGTCCGTACGGCGAAGCTCCTACAATGAGCAGTTCTTC.

The chain combines TRBV5-4 with TRBJ2-5, with D maybe TRBD1 (6 bases). The J call may be mistaken, given a closer DNA end match to TRBJ2-7. The germline CDR1 and CDR2 sequences are SGHNT and YYREEE (reference sequence). The CDR3 has 14 amino acids. CDR3 in amino acids: CASSSLTGTDEQYF. The DNA of the CDR3 is TGTGCCAGCAGCTCCCTTACAGGGACGGACGAGCAGTACTTC.

The V and J genes are TRBV7-9 and TRBJ2-5; 11 bases are a match to TRBD2. Losses at the gene ends were 5 bases for V and 1 base for J; bases not matched to a gene: 3. This CDR3 contains 15 residues. From germline, CDR1 is SEHNR and CDR2 FQNEAQ (reference sequence). The CDR3 coding sequence is TGTGCCAGCAGCCCTAGCGGGGGGCCCCAAGAGACCCAGTACTTC. Residues: CASSPSGGPQETQYF.

A single count supports this clone. The rearrangement uses TRBV18 and TRBJ1-3; D unclear. Trimming cost V 1 base and J 0 bases, with 13 bases left between them. The CDR3 has 17 residues. CDR1 is KGHSH and CDR2 is LQKENI in the germline V gene. The CDR3 protein is CASSPRSAGSSGNTIYF. The CDR3 DNA reads as TGTGCCAGCTCACCACGTTCGGCGGGGTCCTCTGGAAACACCATATATTTT.

V gene TRBV6-5 combines with J gene TRBJ1-2; possible D gene TRBD1, 6 bases. The CDR3 is 11 amino acids. From germline, CDR1 is MNHEY and CDR2 SVGAGI. The V gene lost 5 bases and the J gene lost 8 bases, with 9 bases spanning the gap. The CDR3 region is CASSVRGGYTF. For the CDR3, the DNA is TGTGCCAGCAGTGTCAGGGGCGGCTACACCTTC.

In its sample, this clone was seen once. The genes are TRBV6-6 and TRBJ1-2, with D perhaps TRBD1 (6 bases). With 6 bases removed from V and 10 bases from J, the gap between germline ends came to 18 bases. CDR1 MNHNY and CDR2 SVGAGI come from the germline V gene (reference sequence). The CDR3 totals 13 residues. The CDR3 region is CASSGRYRAYYTF. CDR3 sequence (DNA): TGTGCCAGCAGCGGACGATACAGGGCCTACTACACCTTC.

This clone was seen just once. The rearrangement uses TRBV19 and TRBJ1-2; no clear D. CDR1 is LNHDA and CDR2 is SQIVND in the germline V gene (reference sequence). V lost 3 bases, J lost 7 bases, and 6 bases lay in between. This CDR3 spans 11 amino acids. CDR3 in amino acids: CASSMGIGYTF. The CDR3, as DNA: TGTGCCAGTAGTATGGGGATTGGCTACACCTTC.

This sequence joins TRBV5-1 and TRBJ2-5; TRBD1 agrees at 9 bases. The V gene's germline CDR1 is SGHRS and CDR2 YFSETQ. The CDR3 consists of 15 residues. Unmatched junction bases numbered 9, after V lost 4 bases and J lost 5 bases. DNA for the CDR3: TGCGCCAGCAGCCCGGGGACAGGGAAAGCGGAGACCCAGTACTTC. Protein product: CASSPGTGKAETQYF.

The chain employs TRBV2 and TRBJ2-1, with TRBD2 identical over 9 bases. Germline loops: CDR1 SNHLY, CDR2 FYNNEI. Germline trimming cut 7 bases from V and 6 bases from J; bases unmatched to any gene: 4. The CDR3 length is 13 residues. The CDR3 reads CASTAGGINEQFF. The CDR3 DNA sequence: TGTGCCAGCACAGCGGGGGGAATCAATGAGCAGTTCTTC. Full variable domain (remainder filled in from reference TRBV2 and TRBJ2-1): EPEVTQTPSHQVTQMGQEVILRCVPISNHLYFYWYRQILGQKVEFLVSFYNNEISEKSEIFDDQFSVERPDGSNFTLKIRSTKLEDSAMYFCASTAGGINEQFFGPGTRLTVL.

The genes are TRBV7-2 and TRBJ1-1; a weak D match, TRBD1 (5 bases). The CDR3 consists of 16 residues. The germline CDR1 and CDR2 sequences are SGHTA and FQGNSA. The V gene lost 0 bases and the J gene lost 4 bases, with 15 bases spanning the gap. The CDR3 nucleotides are TGTGCCAGCAGCTTAGCCCCCCGCCAGGGCAGCACTGAAGCTTTCTTT. Encoded protein: CASSLAPRQGSTEAFF. The full variable domain, with the rest looked up from reference TRBV7-2 and TRBJ1-1, is GAGVSQSPSNKVTEKGKDVELRCDPISGHTALYWYRQSLGQGLEFLIYFQGNSAPDKSGLPSDRFSAERTGGSVSTLTIQRTQQEDSAVYLCASSLAPRQGSTEAFFGQGTRLTVV.

V is TRBV7-2 and J is TRBJ1-4; 8 bases align to TRBD1. CDR1 and CDR2 from the germline V gene are SGHTA and FQGNSA. This CDR3 region has 15 residues. J gave up 2 bases and V 4 bases, and 3 bases lay outside the gene matches. DNA of the CDR3: TGTGCCAGCAGCTGGGACAGGATTACTAATGAAAAACTGTTTTTT. Translating it yields CASSWDRITNEKLFF.

The DNA of the CDR3 is TGTGCCAGCAGCTTGGTAACTGGGGCCAACGTCCTGACTTTC. This translates into CASSLVTGANVLTF. This sequence joins TRBV5-6 and TRBJ2-6; D gene unclear. Trimming pared 0 bases from V and 2 bases from J, leaving 3 bases between. The germline CDR1 and CDR2 sequences are SGHDT and YYEEEE. The CDR3 sequence is 14 residues long.

The chain recombines TRBV4-1 with TRBJ1-4; 7 bases are shared with TRBD1. Unmatched junction bases numbered 9, after V lost 3 bases and J lost 5 bases. CDR1 is MGHRA and CDR2 is YSYEKL in the germline V gene. This CDR3 region has 16 residues. CDR3 region: CASSHTPGQRNEKLFF. The CDR3 bases are TGCGCCAGCAGCCACACGCCGGGACAGAGAAATGAAAAACTGTTTTTT.

This chain links TRBV7-2 with TRBJ1-3, with 7 nucleotides matching TRBD1. The length of the CDR3 is 16 residues. Trimming cost V 3 bases and J 2 bases; bases outside gene matches: 7. CDR1 is SGHTA, CDR2 FQGNSA, per germline. The CDR3 bases are TGTGCCAGCAGCTTTGGTCCCACAGGGGCTGGAAACACCATATATTTT. As protein: CASSFGPTGAGNTIYF.

This clone is categorized as medium-sized. This chain uses TRBV4-3 with TRBJ1-3, with D possibly TRBD1 on 6 matching bases. There are 17 residues in the CDR3. Germline V gene data show CDR1 as LGHNA and CDR2 as YSLEER. V was clipped by 0 bases and J by 0 bases, with 12 bases between them. CDR3 loop: CASSQDSQGFSGNTIYF. In DNA form, the CDR3 reads TGCGCCAGCAGCCAAGATTCACAGGGTTTCTCTGGAAACACCATATATTTT.

The rearrangement uses TRBV4-3 and TRBJ1-5; no definite D call. The ends were cut back, 0 bases at V and 4 bases at J, with 10 bases in the middle. The CDR3 contains 15 residues. CDR1 is LGHNA, CDR2 YSLEER, per germline. In nucleotides, the CDR3 is TGCGCCAGCAGCCAAGAAGTAGCTCTTAATCAGCCCCAGCATTTT. Translating gives CASSQEVALNQPQHF.

The V and J genes are TRBV9 and TRBJ2-3, with 7 bases lining up with TRBD2. This CDR3 contains 16 residues. The germline CDR1 and CDR2 sequences are SGDLS and YYNGEE. V lost 2 bases to trimming and J lost 0 bases; unmatched junction nucleotides: 6. The CDR3 DNA sequence: TGTGCCAGCAGCGTTCGAGCGGGGACTAGCACAGATACGCAGTATTTT. Residues: CASSVRAGTSTDTQYF.

The chain couples TRBV5-4 to TRBJ2-5; D remains ambiguous. V shed 4 bases and J shed 0 bases, with 10 bases lying between them. This CDR3 contains 14 residues. Germline V gives CDR1 SGHNT, CDR2 YYREEE (reference sequence). The CDR3 DNA follows: TGTGCCAGCAGCCCTACAAGGTACCAAGAGACCCAGTACTTC. Its protein is CASSPTRYQETQYF. The complete variable domain, with remaining parts taken from reference TRBV5-4 and TRBJ2-5, reads ETGVTQSPTHLIKTRGQQVTLRCSSQSGHNTVSWYQQALGQGPQFIFQYYREEENGRGNFPPRFSGLQFPNYSSELNVNALELDDSALYLCASSPTRYQETQYFGPGTRLLVL.

For this clone: This CDR3 is also generated by other DNA sequences in the sample. The rearrangement joins TRBV18 to TRBJ2-2, with 7 bases fitting TRBD1. The germline V gene has CDR1 KGHSH and CDR2 LQKENI. This CDR3 is built from 14 residues. The V and J ends lost 8 bases and 3 bases, in that order; junction bases with no gene match: 6. The CDR3 DNA sequence: TGTGCCAGCCAACAGGGGCGAGACACCGGGGAGCTGTTTTTT. Translation: CASQQGRDTGELFF.

This rearrangement joins TRBV6-6 to TRBJ1-1, with a tentative D call TRBD1 (6 bases). CDR3 length equals 16 residues. Germline loops: CDR1 MNHNY, CDR2 SVGAGI (reference sequence). The V and J ends lost 5 bases and 0 bases respectively, with 16 bases between them. The CDR3 nucleotides are TGTGCCAGCAGTCCCGGGACAAGGGGGATGAACACTGAAGCTTTCTTT. Protein product: CASSPGTRGMNTEAFF.

The chain employs TRBV30 and TRBJ1-1; D unclear. Germline V CDR1 and CDR2: GTSNPN, SVGIG (reference sequence). The CDR3 loop spans 14 amino acids. V gave up 2 bases and J gave up 0 bases, with 10 bases separating them. CDR3 nucleotide sequence: TGTGCCTGGAGTCGGATGAGTATGAACACTGAAGCTTTCTTT. Its translation is CAWSRMSMNTEAFF.